This T cell receptor beta chain stems from a study of shared T cell receptors in the human thymus. Clones were sequenced by immunoSEQ multiplex PCR, and TCRdb holds only the in-frame ones, with some missing. The data hold 500,000 to 550,000 clones, with about four fifths observed a single time. This CDR3 spans 17 amino acids. J gave up 5 bases and V 0 bases, and 10 bases lay outside the gene matches. Per germline, CDR1 SGHNT and CDR2 YYREEE (reference sequence). A further study also used this sample, focusing on human thymus T cells. From that report: Corrective surgery for congenital heart defects was being performed on the healthy Finnish infants who were the donors. Thymic and blood repertoires showed apparently biased V and J gene usage.

The V gene is TRBV5-4, the J gene TRBJ2-2, with 7 bases matching TRBD2. Material for sequencing was thymocytes. This TCR was recovered from a boy younger than two with a congenital heart defect. This CDR3 reads CASSLAGWEGRTGELFF. In DNA, the CDR3 is TGTGCCAGCAGCTTGGCCGGGTGGGAGGGCCGGACCGGGGAGCTGTTTTTT. The full variable domain, completed using reference TRBV5-4 and TRBJ2-2, is ETGVTQSPTHLIKTRGQQVTLRCSSQSGHNTVSWYQQALGQGPQFIFQYYREEENGRGNFPPRFSGLQFPNYSSELNVNALELDDSALYLCASSLAGWEGRTGELFFGEGSRLTVL.